These T cell receptor beta chains were read from a single sample in a study of T-cell reconstitution after alpha-beta-depleted transplantation in children. TCRdb ran MiXCR on the PCR reads and lists one entry per CDR3 protein. The table has around 960,000 distinct CDR3 sequences, about 29% seen once. The sample in question was PBMCs, mostly from graft donor cells, obtained 360 days after TCRalphabeta/CD19-depleted stem cell transplant. All receptors come from a boy in the first two years of life who had a stem cell transplant for SCID, so the T cells may come from the graft donor. Each CDR3 is given without its conserved first and last residue.

V | length | CDR3
TRBV11-2 | 17 | ASSPGTSGGLANTGELF
TRBV4-1 | 14 | ASSQYTGGDTGELF
TRBV5-6 | 10 | ASSPHPNEQF
TRBV11-2 | 14 | ASSQGQGLNTGELF
TRBV30 | 9 | AWTGSNEQF
TRBV7-1 | 15 | ASSQRKSFRTAYGYT
TRBV7-9 | 15 | ASSETPDSIRDGELF
TRBV10-3 | 10 | AISGTGSEQY
TRBV29-1 | 10 | SVDGSTDTQY
TRBV19 | 13 | ASSTGGLASYEQY
TRBV12-3/TRBV12-4 | 11 | ASSREYQETQY
TRBV4-2 | 13 | ASSQVRQYTGELF
TRBV2 | 13 | ASSEGGQSTDTQY
TRBV9 | 13 | ASSVDGHPQETQY
TRBV10-3 | 13 | AISDGETPSYEQY
TRBV7-9 | 14 | ASSTNPGQVTDTQY
TRBV29-1 | 12 | SVATVGGRETQY
TRBV18 | 13 | ASSPDRGPRDEQF
TRBV20-1 | 11 | SAIQGFSYEQY
TRBV29-1 | 11 | SVEEPGGYEQY
TRBV15 | 14 | ATSRGGLAVYNEQF
TRBV7-9 | 15 | ASSPNTHWDRLPWQF
TRBV25-1 | 11 | ASSGPWGYEQY
TRBV7-7 | 13 | ASSFTGTNTGELF
TRBV5-5 | 12 | ASSFGRGLPEQF
TRBV7-2 | 11 | ASSLGAGLEQY
TRBV7-2 | 12 | ASSAALSTDTQY
TRBV12-3/TRBV12-4 | 12 | ASSTGQGVVEQY
TRBV5-1 | 9 | ASSSDSEAF
TRBV7-8 | 12 | ASSFPVGVGEQY
TRBV20-1 | 11 | SVKLAPAKPQY
TRBV11-2 | 11 | ASSLAFRGDLF
TRBV25-1 | 13 | ASSEKPGPSNTIY
TRBV28 | 12 | ASSLTGANSPLH
TRBV9 | 14 | ASSAETGGGLYEQY
TRBV4-2 | 12 | ASSQGQDNTEAF
TRBV6-2/TRBV6-3 | 13 | ASRPSRAGTKTQY
TRBV5-1 | 14 | ASSPSTGGRNTEAF
TRBV5-5 | 14 | ASSLKTRGLYNEQF